Shown below are 8 T cell receptor beta chains from a single sample sequenced in a study of blood T cell repertoires in COVID-19. TCRdb's table, derived via immunoSEQ multiplex PCR, lists solely in-frame clones and lacks some. The table includes some 100,000 clones, around 90% detected once. Sequencing was performed on peripheral blood. The receptors shown here come from a man between 50 and 59 years old with COVID-19, enrolled during active disease.

The chain recombines TRBV4-1 with TRBJ1-5; a possible D gene is TRBD1 (6 bases). CDR1 is MGHRA, CDR2 YSYEKL, per germline. The CDR3 spans 17 residues. V was clipped by 0 bases and J by 0 bases, with 12 bases between them. The CDR3 here is CASSQEYRAHSNQPQHF. The CDR3 DNA follows: TGCGCCAGCAGCCAAGAATACAGGGCCCATAGCAATCAGCCCCAGCATTTT.

Only a few counts were recorded for this clone. At the DNA level, this CDR3 is encoded by other sequences in the same sample as well. The chain is built from TRBV18 and TRBJ1-2, with no clear D. CDR1 is KGHSH and CDR2 is LQKENI in the germline V gene. With 0 bases removed from V and 0 bases from J, the gap between germline ends came to 8 bases. CDR3 length: 15 amino acids. The CDR3 DNA reads TGTGCCAGCTCACCACCTCTCATAGCTAACTATGGCTACACCTTC. Its translation: CASSPPLIANYGYTF.

The rearrangement joins TRBV3-1 (or the pseudogene TRBV3-2) to TRBJ1-6, with D maybe TRBD1 (6 bases). The germline gives CDR1 LGHDT, CDR2 YNNKEL (reference sequence). V was shortened by 1 base and J by 8 bases, with 15 bases between the two germline ends. CDR3 length: 16 residues. DNA for the CDR3: TGTGCCAGCAGCCAAGTAAGGCAGGGGATCTATTCACCCCTCCACTTT. It yields the protein CASSQVRQGIYSPLHF.

The rearrangement joins TRBV5-1 to TRBJ2-3, with a weak D call TRBD2 (7 bases). Trimming removed 8 bases from V and 2 bases from J, with 12 bases in between. The CDR3 has 13 residues. The germline CDR1 and CDR2 sequences are SGHRS and YFSETQ. CDR3 region: CASTRGATDTQYF. In nucleotides, the CDR3 is TGCGCCAGTACCCGGGGGGCCACAGATACGCAGTATTTT.

The chain couples TRBV19 to TRBJ2-1; the match to TRBD2 covers 14 bases. Germline V CDR1 and CDR2: LNHDA, SQIVND (reference sequence). There are 18 residues in the CDR3. The V and J ends lost 2 bases and 8 bases, in that order; junction bases with no gene match: 11. CDR3 in DNA: TGTGCCAGTAGTATACCGACGCGACTAGCGGGGGGGATCGATGAGCAGTTCTTC. Protein sequence: CASSIPTRLAGGIDEQFF. Combining the CDR3 with reference TRBV19 and TRBJ2-1 gives the whole variable domain DGGITQSPKYLFRKEGQNVTLSCEQNLNHDAMYWYRQDPGQGLRLIYYSQIVNDFQKGDIAEGYSVSREKKESFPLTVTSAQKNPTAFYLCASSIPTRLAGGIDEQFFGPGTRLTVL.

The rearrangement joins TRBV19 to TRBJ2-2; a weak D match, TRBD1 (6 bases). V lost 9 bases and J 8 bases, leaving 19 bases between the germline ends. This CDR3 spans 14 amino acids. CDR1 and CDR2 from the germline V gene are LNHDA and SQIVND (reference sequence). DNA of the CDR3: TGTGCCAGCCGGGACACCCTCCTATCGGGGGAGCTGTTTTTT. This gives the protein CASRDTLLSGELFF.

The V call is TRBV28, the J call TRBJ1-1, with D possibly TRBD1 on 5 matching bases. V lost 10 bases, J lost 5 bases, and 14 bases lay in between. Germline values: CDR1 MDHEN, CDR2 SYDVKM. The CDR3 spans 12 residues. For the CDR3, the DNA is TGTGCCACTAGTTGGGGGGGTACTGAAGCTTTCTTT. Residues: CATSWGGTEAFF.

The chain combines TRBV14 with TRBJ2-3, with 7 bases aligning to TRBD2. The germline CDR1 and CDR2 sequences are SGHDN and FVKESK. The CDR3 contains 15 residues. V was clipped by 4 bases and J by 5 bases; unmatched bases: 9. The CDR3: CASSRRTSIRDTQYF. The CDR3, as DNA: TGTGCCAGCAGCCGACGGACTAGTATTAGAGATACGCAGTATTTT. The full variable domain, completed using reference TRBV14 and TRBJ2-3, is EAGVTQFPSHSVIEKGQTVTLRCDPISGHDNLYWYRRVMGKEIKFLLHFVKESKQDESGMPNNRFLAERTGGTYSTLKVQPAELEDSGVYFCASSRRTSIRDTQYFGPGTRLTVL.